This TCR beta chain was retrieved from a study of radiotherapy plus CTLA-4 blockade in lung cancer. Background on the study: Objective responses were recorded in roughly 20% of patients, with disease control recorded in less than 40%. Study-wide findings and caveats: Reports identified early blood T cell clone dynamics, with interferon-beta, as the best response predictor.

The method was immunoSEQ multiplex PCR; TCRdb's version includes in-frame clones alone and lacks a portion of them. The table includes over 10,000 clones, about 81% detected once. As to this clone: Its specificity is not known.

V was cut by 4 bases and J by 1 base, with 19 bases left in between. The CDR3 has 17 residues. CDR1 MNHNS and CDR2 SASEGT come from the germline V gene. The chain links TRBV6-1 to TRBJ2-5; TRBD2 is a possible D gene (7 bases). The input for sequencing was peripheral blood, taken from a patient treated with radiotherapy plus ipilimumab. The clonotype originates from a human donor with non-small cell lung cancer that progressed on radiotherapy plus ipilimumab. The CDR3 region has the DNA TGTGCCAGCAGTGCCAATTATTTCCGGGGGGCCCAAGAGACCCAGTACTTC. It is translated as CASSANYFRGAQETQYF.